The rows below give T cell receptor beta chains drawn from one sample of a study of human T cells and chemical hapten exposure. TCRdb fed the RACE reads into MiXCR, producing one record per CDR3 protein. The sample consists of 300,000 to 450,000 distinct CDR3 sequences, about 5.4% of them appearing once. This material consisted of whole blood, taken in connection with sensitization to the hapten diphenylcyclopropenone (DPC). The origin of the receptors is a woman in her late teens or twenties with alopecia areata. Some clones in this sample may be carry-over from other donors' samples. The CDR3 runs from the conserved cysteine through the conserved F or W. A D gene is named only where the DNA matches it firmly. Only part of the rows carry a size: once, few, many, or a class if the clone is expanded.

j_call d_call v_call clone_size cdr3_nt cdr3_aa
TRBJ1-1 . TRBV6-9 . TGTGCCAGCAGGAAACAGGCTCCCATGACTGAAGCTTTCTTT CASRKQAPMTEAFF
TRBJ1-2 . TRBV7-2 . TGTGCCAGCAGCCCCCCAAATGGGGGGAACTATGGCTACACCTTC CASSPPNGGNYGYTF
TRBJ2-3 . TRBV11-2 few TGTGCCAGCAGCTTAGGGGCCGGTGTCACTCAAAATACGCAGTATTTT CASSLGAGVTQNTQYF
TRBJ1-5 . TRBV24-1 few TGTGCCACCAGTGCCAGCCGAGGAGGGGATCGCAATCAGCCCCAGCATTTT CATSASRGGDRNQPQHF
TRBJ1-1 . TRBV27 few TGTGCCAGCAGTCGAAAACAGGGAACTGAAGCTTTCTTT CASSRKQGTEAFF
TRBJ2-2 . TRBV2 . TGTGCCAGCAGAAAGGATAGAACCGGGGAGCTGTTTTTT CASRKDRTGELFF
TRBJ1-2 . TRBV5-5 many TGTGCCAGCAGCTTGGCGGGGGGCGGACGCCTTAACTATGGCTACACCTTC CASSLAGGGRLNYGYTF
TRBJ1-5 TRBD1 TRBV20-1 many TGCAGTGCTCGCGCGCAGGGGGGTTATCAGCCCCAGCATTTT CSARAQGGYQPQHF
TRBJ2-6 . TRBV7-2 many TGTGCCAGCAGCTTATTGGCCCACACTGGGGCCAACGTCCTGACTTTC CASSLLAHTGANVLTF
TRBJ1-2 . TRBV6-5 . TGTGCCAGCAGTTACGGGGGGCCCTACGGTGGCTACACCTTC CASSYGGPYGGYTF
TRBJ1-5 TRBD1 TRBV12-3/TRBV12-4 many TGTGCCAGCAGAACGGGACAGGGGAACTATCAGCCCCAGCATTTT CASRTGQGNYQPQHF
TRBJ2-5 . TRBV10-3 . TGTGCCATCAGTAATAGAGGAGGGCAGGGAGGCGAGACCCAGTACTTC CAISNRGGQGGETQYF
TRBJ2-1 . TRBV6-6 many TGTGCCAGCAGTAAGGGGCTCTCTATCAATGAGCAGTTCTTC CASSKGLSINEQFF
TRBJ1-2 TRBD1 TRBV29-1 few TGCAGCGTGATCCAGGGGGACGACTATGGCTACACCTTC CSVIQGDDYGYTF
TRBJ1-2 TRBD1 TRBV5-1 many TGCGCCAGCAGCTTAGGGGACAGCAACTATGGCTACACCTTC CASSLGDSNYGYTF
TRBJ2-5 . TRBV7-3 few TGTGCCAGCAGCTTAATGGATCTGGGGGGCCAAGAGACCCAGTACTTC CASSLMDLGGQETQYF
TRBJ1-4 . TRBV4-3 many TGCGCCAGCAGCCAAGGTCTCATCCTCGCAACTAATGAAAAACTGTTTTTT CASSQGLILATNEKLFF
TRBJ1-5 . TRBV28 . TGTGCCAGCACGTCGGATAGCAATCAGCCCCAGCATTTT CASTSDSNQPQHF
TRBJ2-5 . TRBV29-1 many TGCAGCGTTGAAGATGTGATAAAGTACCAAGAGACCCAGTACTTC CSVEDVIKYQETQYF
TRBJ1-4 . TRBV27 few TGTGCCAGCAGTGCATCAACTAATGAAAAACTGTTTTTT CASSASTNEKLFF
TRBJ1-2 . TRBV7-9 . TGTGCCAGCAGCTCCAGTCGTGCAGGCCACTATGGCTACACCTTC CASSSSRAGHYGYTF
TRBJ2-5 TRBD1 TRBV5-1 few TGCGCCAGCAGCTTTCCCCAGGGGGCGGGAGAGACCCAGTACTTC CASSFPQGAGETQYF
TRBJ1-1 . TRBV20-1 many TGCAGTGCCGGAGGGAATCGGGACACTGAAGCTTTCTTT CSAGGNRDTEAFF
TRBJ2-4 . TRBV4-1 few TGCGCCAGCAGCCAAATGGGGATGGGAGGAGGAAACATTCAGTACTTC CASSQMGMGGGNIQYF
TRBJ2-5 . TRBV9 many TGTGCCAGCAGCGTTGGGACGGCGGGAGAGACCCAGTACTTC CASSVGTAGETQYF
TRBJ2-7 TRBD1 TRBV12-3/TRBV12-4 many TGTGCCAGCAGTGGGGGACAGGGGCGATACGAGCAGTACTTC CASSGGQGRYEQYF
TRBJ2-3 . TRBV25-1 many TGTGCCAGCAGGACAGGGGACTACACAGATACGCAGTATTTT CASRTGDYTDTQYF
TRBJ1-1 . TRBV12-3/TRBV12-4 many TGTGCCAGCATTGAGTCGCCGCACACTGAAGCTTTCTTT CASIESPHTEAFF
TRBJ1-5 TRBD1 TRBV7-9 . TGTGCCAGCACCCTAGACGAACAGGGGAATCAGCCCCAGCATTTT CASTLDEQGNQPQHF
TRBJ1-2 . TRBV6-1 few TGTGCCAGCACCCCCCCGGTTCTCTATGGCTACACCTTC CASTPPVLYGYTF
TRBJ1-4 TRBD1 TRBV2 many TGTGCCAGCGGGACAGGGAATGAAAAACTGTTTTTT CASGTGNEKLFF
TRBJ1-3 . TRBV7-2 . TGTGCCAGCAGCGAAGTTCCTCTCTCTGGAAACACCATATATTTT CASSEVPLSGNTIYF
TRBJ1-4 TRBD1 TRBV5-1 few TGCGCCAGCAGCTTGGGGACAGGCTATGAAAAACTGTTTTTT CASSLGTGYEKLFF
TRBJ2-2 TRBD1 TRBV5-1 . TGCGCCAGCAGCTCCGGGACAGTCTCCACCGGGGAGCTGTTTTTT CASSSGTVSTGELFF
TRBJ1-5 TRBD1 TRBV3-1 . TGTGCCAGCAGCCACTGGGACAGGGTAGGCAATCAGCCCCAGCATTTT CASSHWDRVGNQPQHF
TRBJ2-1 . TRBV3-1 . TGTGCCAGCAGACAAACCGCCGGGGGAGAGGGTGAGCAGTTCTTC CASRQTAGGEGEQFF
TRBJ2-3 TRBD2 TRBV10-3 . TGTGCCATCAGTGTGGAAGGGAGGGTCACAGATACGCAGTATTTT CAISVEGRVTDTQYF
TRBJ1-1 . TRBV6-5 few TGTGCCAGCAGTTACCTCTCGGGCACTGAAGCTTTCTTT CASSYLSGTEAFF
TRBJ2-1 TRBD1 TRBV29-1 . TGCAGCGTTAAGGGACAGAGTTACAATGAGCAGTTCTTC CSVKGQSYNEQFF
TRBJ1-1 . TRBV18 few TGTGCCAGCTCATTCGAAAGGAACACTGAAGCTTTCTTT CASSFERNTEAFF
TRBJ2-5 . TRBV6-1 . TGTGCCAGCAGTAAACAGGGTCGGGAGACCCAGTACTTC CASSKQGRETQYF
TRBJ1-1 . TRBV6-5 few TGTGCCAGCAGTAACCTTTTGGACACTGAAGCTTTCTTT CASSNLLDTEAFF
TRBJ2-1 TRBD1 TRBV6-1 many TGTGCCAGCATCCTGGGGACAGGGTCCTACAATGAGCAGTTCTTC CASILGTGSYNEQFF
TRBJ1-3 . TRBV6-6 many TGTGCCAGCAGCGACAGGATTAGCTCTGGAAACACCATATATTTT CASSDRISSGNTIYF
TRBJ2-1 . TRBV12-3/TRBV12-4 . TGTGCCAGCATTGACAGGTCTGGCTCCTACAATGAGCAGTTCTTC CASIDRSGSYNEQFF
TRBJ1-5 TRBD1 TRBV7-2 . TGTGCCAGCAGCCAACAGGGGGTAGGGCAGCCCCAGCATTTT CASSQQGVGQPQHF
TRBJ1-6 . TRBV6-2/TRBV6-3 . TGTGCCAGCGGACGTGGCTATAATTCACCCCTCCACTTT CASGRGYNSPLHF
TRBJ2-7 . TRBV20-1 many TGCAGTGCTAGAGGCGGACAGCTTTACGAGCAGTACTTC CSARGGQLYEQYF
TRBJ1-1 . TRBV14 many TGTGCCAGCAGCCAAGATCTGGGGGCCACTGAAGCTTTCTTT CASSQDLGATEAFF